Shown below are 19 T cell receptor beta chains from a single sample sequenced in a study of siplizumab effects on memory and regulatory T cells. This table comes from immunoSEQ multiplex PCR, and its TCRdb copy is limited to in-frame clones, with some not included. Altogether tens of thousands of clones are present, approximately 96% being singletons, with the ten largest covering roughly 0.097%. The specimen sequenced was naive CD8+ T cells sorted from blood. Receptor source: a human donor in good health.

V gene TRBV6-5 combines with J gene TRBJ1-5, with 7 nucleotides matching TRBD1. The germline gives CDR1 MNHEY, CDR2 SVGAGI. CDR3 length equals 14 residues. The J segment lost 3 bases and the V segment lost 10 bases, leaving 9 bases of the junction unmatched. The CDR3 sequence is CANPGGRVNQPQHF. In DNA form, the CDR3 reads TGTGCCAACCCAGGGGGGAGGGTCAATCAGCCCCAGCATTTT.

The chain has TRBV5-1 and TRBJ2-7; D tentatively reads TRBD1 or TRBD2 (5 bases each). This CDR3 is built from 14 residues. Per germline, CDR1 SGHRS and CDR2 YFSETQ. V gave up 4 bases and J gave up 1 base, with 12 bases separating them. This CDR3 reads CASSPGTASYEQYF. The CDR3 DNA reads TGCGCCAGCAGCCCCGGGACGGCTTCCTACGAGCAGTACTTC.

This clone appeared a single time. The chain combines TRBV6-5 with TRBJ2-3, with 7 nucleotides matching TRBD2. Germline values: CDR1 MNHEY, CDR2 SVGAGI. V lost 4 bases and J lost 6; bases outside the gene matches: 4. The CDR3 totals 13 residues. This CDR3 reads CASSWEGKDTQYF. In nucleotides, the CDR3 is TGTGCCAGCAGTTGGGAGGGGAAGGATACGCAGTATTTT.

CDR3 DNA: TGTGCCAGCAGTGAAGTCGAGGAGGGCACAGATACGCAGTATTTT. This gives the protein CASSEVEEGTDTQYF. This chain joins TRBV6-1 and TRBJ2-3; TRBD2 might be the D (5 bases). The germline CDR1 and CDR2 sequences are MNHNS and SASEGT. Between the trimmed V and J ends, which lost 1 base and 1 base, there was a span of 9 bases. This CDR3 comprises 15 residues.

CDR3 protein: CASSGPQGQGGYTF. The CDR3 DNA is TGTGCCAGCAGTGGCCCTCAGGGGCAGGGGGGCTACACCTTC. V and J are TRBV25-1 and TRBJ1-2; the D gene is possibly TRBD1 (6 bases). V was trimmed by 4 bases and J by 8 bases, leaving 17 bases between them. This CDR3 spans 14 amino acids. Germline CDR1 reads MGHDK; CDR2 reads SYGVNS.

The gene calls are TRBV4-1 and TRBJ2-3; unclear D gene. The length of the CDR3 is 13 residues. Germline V gene lookup returns CDR1 MGHRA and CDR2 YSYEKL. With 0 bases removed from V and 2 bases from J, the gap between germline ends came to 3 bases. The CDR3 nucleotides read TGCGCCAGCAGCCAAGATCTCACAGATACGCAGTATTTT. It is translated as CASSQDLTDTQYF.

V gene TRBV14 combines with J gene TRBJ2-7; D gene ambiguous. This CDR3 has 13 amino acids. Deletions cut 0 bases from V and 3 bases from J, with 6 bases between. Germline assignment: CDR1 SGHDN and CDR2 FVKESK. The CDR3 bases are TGTGCCAGCAGCCAAGATCCAAACTACGAGCAGTACTTC. Protein: CASSQDPNYEQYF.

V gene TRBV9 combines with J gene TRBJ2-3, with 8 positions matching TRBD2. The CDR3 runs 15 residues. The trim removed 4 bases at V and 2 bases at J, leaving 6 bases unmatched. CDR1 is SGDLS, CDR2 YYNGEE, per germline. The CDR3 protein is CASSRGGRFTDTQYF. CDR3 bases: TGTGCCAGCAGCCGCGGGGGGAGGTTCACAGATACGCAGTATTTT.

V usage is TRBV11-2 and J usage is TRBJ2-3, with D possibly TRBD2 on 6 matching bases. The CDR3 runs to 14 residues. Trimming left V 4 bases short and J 5 bases short, with 13 bases between. Germline CDR1 is SGHAT and CDR2 is FQNNGV. DNA for the CDR3: TGTGCCAGCAGCTCCGTGGGGGGTGGAGATACGCAGTATTTT. It translates to CASSSVGGGDTQYF.

The rearrangement joins TRBV7-9 to TRBJ1-1; TRBD1 might be the D (5 bases). Between the trimmed V and J ends, which lost 1 base and 11 bases, there was a span of 11 bases. The germline CDR1 and CDR2 sequences are SEHNR and FQNEAQ (reference sequence). The CDR3 length is 12 residues. The CDR3 loop reads CASSLDGGDAFF. CDR3 sequence (DNA): TGTGCCAGCAGCTTAGATGGGGGGGACGCTTTCTTT.

The chain combines TRBV28 with TRBJ2-3, with 9 bases identical to TRBD2. The V gene end was trimmed by 3 bases and the J gene end by 3 bases; junction bases not matched to a gene: 4. The CDR3 extends over 15 amino acids. Germline CDR1 MDHEN, CDR2 SYDVKM. Here the CDR3 reads CASSFVSGGTDTQYF. The CDR3 DNA follows: TGTGCCAGCAGTTTCGTCAGCGGGGGGACAGATACGCAGTATTTT.

This sequence joins TRBV4-1 and TRBJ1-2; perhaps TRBD1 as D (5 bases). The CDR3 is 16 residues long. Germline CDR1 and CDR2: MGHRA and YSYEKL. The ends were cut back, 0 bases at V and 4 bases at J, with 15 bases in the middle. The CDR3 bases are TGCGCCAGCAGCCAAGATCGGGAGACAGCGCTCTATGGCTACACCTTC. Translating gives CASSQDRETALYGYTF.

The rearrangement joins TRBV9 to TRBJ2-7; possible D gene TRBD1, 5 bases. Germline V gives CDR1 SGDLS, CDR2 YYNGEE. The germline V and J ends were trimmed by 4 bases and 3 bases, with 11 bases remaining between them. The length of the CDR3 is 13 residues. The CDR3 loop is CASSSGHYYEQYF. The CDR3 nucleotides are TGTGCCAGCAGCTCTGGACATTACTACGAGCAGTACTTC. The full variable domain, in which reference TRBV9 and TRBJ2-7 provide the parts outside the CDR3, is DSGVTQTPKHLITATGQRVTLRCSPRSGDLSVYWYQQSLDQGLQFLIQYYNGEERAKGNILERFSAQQFPDLHSELNLSSLELGDSALYFCASSSGHYYEQYFGPGTRLTVT.

In DNA, the CDR3 is TGTGCCAGCAGCCCCCGGGACCCAGGCTTCTATGGCTACACCTTC. Its protein product is CASSPRDPGFYGYTF. V gene TRBV13 combines with J gene TRBJ1-2; a weak D match, TRBD1 (5 bases). With 5 bases removed from V and 4 bases from J, the gap between germline ends came to 17 bases. Germline V CDR1 and CDR2: PRHDT, FYEKMQ (reference sequence). CDR3 length: 15 amino acids.

The J gene is TRBJ2-3, the V gene TRBV5-1, with 9 nucleotides matching TRBD2. The germline gives CDR1 SGHRS, CDR2 YFSETQ. V lost 7 bases, J lost 1 base, and 16 bases stayed unmatched. The CDR3 has 18 amino acids. CDR3 in DNA: TGCGCCAGCGGCCCATTGGACAAGCGGGGGGAAGGCACAGATACGCAGTATTTT. Amino acid sequence: CASGPLDKRGEGTDTQYF.

The chain combines TRBV9 with TRBJ2-1, with D unresolved. The CDR3 extends over 13 amino acids. Germline V lookup: CDR1 SGDLS, CDR2 YYNGEE. V was clipped by 0 bases and J by 9 bases, with 10 bases between them. CDR3 in DNA: TGTGCCAGCAGCGTAGGTGGAGCGACTGAGCAGTTCTTC. Its protein is CASSVGGATEQFF.

This clone was seen just once. The V gene is TRBV27, the J gene TRBJ2-7, with 13 bases identical to TRBD2. The V gene end was trimmed by 5 bases and the J gene end by 1 base; junction bases not matched to a gene: 2. This CDR3 has 15 amino acids. CDR1 and CDR2 from the germline V gene are MNHEY and SMNVEV (reference sequence). The CDR3 reads CASSMTSGGSYEQYF. In DNA form, the CDR3 reads TGTGCCAGCAGTATGACTAGCGGGGGGTCCTACGAGCAGTACTTC.

V is TRBV13 and J is TRBJ2-2, with D tentatively TRBD2 (5 bases). The CDR3 is 12 amino acids. Between the trimmed V and J ends, which lost 3 bases and 7 bases, there was a span of 6 bases. In germline, CDR1 is PRHDT, CDR2 FYEKMQ (reference sequence). The CDR3: CASSFGDGELFF. The DNA of the CDR3 is TGTGCCAGCAGCTTCGGGGACGGGGAGCTGTTTTTT.

Only one count was recorded for this clone. V usage is TRBV7-9 and J usage is TRBJ2-3; 10 bases line up with TRBD1. The CDR3 runs 16 residues. CDR1 is SEHNR, CDR2 FQNEAQ, per germline (reference sequence). With 5 bases clipped from V and 0 bases from J, the junction kept 5 bases outside the gene matches. The CDR3 region is CASSAGQGGSTDTQYF. The CDR3, as DNA: TGTGCCAGCAGCGCAGGACAGGGGGGAAGCACAGATACGCAGTATTTT.